Reported below is one T cell receptor beta chain. Primers for the PCR totalled 60 Vbeta and 13 Jbeta. Repertoires were generated with immunoSEQ multiplex PCR, while TCRdb's copy carries only in-frame clones and drops some. The sample lists under 200,000 clones; around 79% were seen once. The data were taken from a study of cytomegalovirus exposure and HLA in healthy donors. The sequence came from a woman between 40 and 55 years old in good health and CMV-seronegative. The sample comprised PBMCs.

The CDR3 nucleotides are TGTGCCAGCAGCTTAGTCCCCCAAGGCAGGAACTATGGCTACACCTTC. This encodes CASSLVPQGRNYGYTF. This chain joins TRBV7-9 and TRBJ1-2; D is unclear. Germline CDR1 and CDR2: SEHNR and FQNEAQ (reference sequence). Trimming left V 1 base short and J 2 bases short, with 14 bases between. CDR3 length: 16 amino acids.